The source of this T cell receptor beta chain is a study of T cells in Graves' hyperthyroidism and ophthalmopathy. Study-wide findings and caveats: Within blood appeared most thyroid clonotypes that had expanded above 0.001.

This clonotype has a count of ten or more. What it binds is not known. V trimming: 2 bases; J trimming: 5 bases; junction bases outside the gene matches: 2. CDR1 is MNHEY, CDR2 SMNVEV, per germline (reference sequence). This CDR3 contains 14 residues. Clinical symptoms, serum thyroxine and TRAb, thyroid ultrasound and orbital computed tomography together formed the diagnostic basis. Amplified regions were TCR beta CDR3 sequences from RNA transcripts. HTBI primers drove first-round RT-PCR of the TCR CDR3. TCRdb redid the calling of the multiplex PCR reads with MiXCR, one entry per CDR3 protein. The sample holds over 150,000 distinct CDR3 sequences; roughly a sixth are singletons and the top ten take roughly 55%.

Sequenced: blood. The chain joins TRBV27 to TRBJ2-1; 8 bases align to TRBD2. This clonotype was obtained from a woman aged 45-59 years with Graves' hyperthyroidism. The DNA for the CDR3 is TGTGCCAGCAGTTTAAGTAGCGGGAACAATGAGCAGTTCTTC. Encoded protein: CASSLSSGNNEQFF.